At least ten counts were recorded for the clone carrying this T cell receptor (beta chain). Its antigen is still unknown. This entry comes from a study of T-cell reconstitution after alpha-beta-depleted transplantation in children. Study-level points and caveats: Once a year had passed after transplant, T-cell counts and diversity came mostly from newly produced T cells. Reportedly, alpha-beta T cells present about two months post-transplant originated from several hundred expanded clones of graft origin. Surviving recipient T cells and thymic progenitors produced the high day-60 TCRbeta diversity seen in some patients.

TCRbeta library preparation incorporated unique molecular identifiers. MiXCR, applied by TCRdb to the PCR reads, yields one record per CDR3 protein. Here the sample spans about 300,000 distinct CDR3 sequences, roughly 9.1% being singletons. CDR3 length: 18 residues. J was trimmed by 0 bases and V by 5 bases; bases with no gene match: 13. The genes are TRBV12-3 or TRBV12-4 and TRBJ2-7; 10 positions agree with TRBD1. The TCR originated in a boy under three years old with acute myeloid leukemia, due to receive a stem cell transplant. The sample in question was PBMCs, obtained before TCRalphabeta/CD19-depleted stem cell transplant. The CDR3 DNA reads TGTGCCAGCAGTGACCCATGGCCGGGACAGGGGCCCTCCTACGAGCAGTACTTC. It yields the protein CASSDPWPGQGPSYEQYF.